These T cell receptor beta chains were read from a single sample in a study of cytomegalovirus exposure and HLA in healthy donors. Assay used: immunoSEQ multiplex PCR; TCRdb lists only in-frame clones, some missing. The sample holds approximately 160,000 clones, roughly 89% seen once. The source material was PBMCs. Receptors were obtained from a woman younger than 35 in good health and CMV-seropositive. The CDR3 runs from the conserved cysteine through the conserved F or W. The D gene is left open where the match is weak. A clone size is listed for some rows: how often the clone was seen (once, few, many), or a class if it is expanded.

d_call j_call v_call clone_size cdr3_nt cdr3_aa
TRBD1 TRBJ1-1 TRBV5-4 . TGTGCCAGCAGCTCACGGGACAGGGACACTGAAGCTTTCTTT CASSSRDRDTEAFF
. TRBJ2-2 TRBV19 . TGTGCCAGTAGTATATCGGCCGGGGAGCTGTTTTTT CASSISAGELFF
. TRBJ1-2 TRBV7-2 . TGTGCCAGCAGCCGATCGACGGGGAATGGCTACACCTTC CASSRSTGNGYTF
. TRBJ1-5 TRBV23-1 few TGCGCCAGCGGACCACAGGGAGTGAGCAATCAGCCCCAGCATTTT CASGPQGVSNQPQHF
TRBD1 TRBJ2-1 TRBV15 . TGTGCCACCGCGAGACAGGGGCGCTACAATGAGCAGTTCTTC CATARQGRYNEQFF
TRBD2 TRBJ2-1 TRBV5-6 . TGTGCCAGCAGTTTTAGCGGGAGGACGTACAATGAGCAGTTCTTC CASSFSGRTYNEQFF
TRBD1 TRBJ1-4 TRBV27 . TGTGCCAGCAGTCGGGACAGGGGTAATGAAAAACTGTTTTTT CASSRDRGNEKLFF
TRBD2 TRBJ2-7 TRBV28 . TGTGCCAGCAGTTTTCTAGCGGGAGGCAGTTTCTACGAGCAGTACTTC CASSFLAGGSFYEQYF
TRBD1 TRBJ1-4 TRBV27 . TGTGCCAGCAGAGGCAGGGGGTATGAAAAACTGTTTTTT CASRGRGYEKLFF
TRBD2 TRBJ2-3 TRBV7-9 once TGTGCCAGCAGCCCAAAAGGCGGGAGGGGGCCCACAGATACGCAGTATTTT CASSPKGGRGPTDTQYF
. TRBJ1-1 TRBV5-4 . TGTGCCAGCAGCTTGGTGGTAGGGGATGGCACTGAAGCTTTCTTT CASSLVVGDGTEAFF
. TRBJ1-5 TRBV28 . TGTGCCAGCAGGCCCATTTCAGAATATCGCCATCAGCCCCAGCATTTT CASRPISEYRHQPQHF
TRBD2 TRBJ2-2 TRBV7-3 . TGTGCCAGCAGCTCACTTAGCGGGAGCACCACCGGGGAGCTGTTTTTT CASSSLSGSTTGELFF
. TRBJ2-7 TRBV6-5 few TGTGCCAGCAGTTACTCGAAGCTGCGGGGCTCCTACGAGCAGTACTTC CASSYSKLRGSYEQYF
. TRBJ2-5 TRBV11-3 . TGTGCCAGCAGCTTAGGGAAGCGGCAAGAGACCCAGTACTTC CASSLGKRQETQYF
TRBD2 TRBJ2-1 TRBV9 . TGTGCCAGCAGCCCCAGGGGTAGCGGGGTCTACAATGAGCAGTTCTTC CASSPRGSGVYNEQFF
TRBD2 TRBJ2-7 TRBV5-8 . TGTGCCAGCAGCCCCCCCGCCGGACTAGCGGGCGTGGGCGAGCAGTACTTC CASSPPAGLAGVGEQYF
. TRBJ2-1 TRBV6-1 . TGTGCCAGCAGTGAAGTTTTTCCGAATGAGCAGTTCTTC CASSEVFPNEQFF
TRBD2 TRBJ2-5 TRBV9 . TGTGCCAGCAGCGTAGCGACTCTAGCGGATCAAGAGACCCAGTACTTC CASSVATLADQETQYF
TRBD2 TRBJ2-5 TRBV6-1 once TGTGCCAGCAGTGAGACAGCCGTGGGGGGGGAGACCCAGTACTTC CASSETAVGGETQYF
. TRBJ1-2 TRBV6-5 . TGTGCCAGCAGTTACTCGGCCATCCCCGATGGCTACACCTTC CASSYSAIPDGYTF
. TRBJ2-3 TRBV29-1 . TGCAGTTACTCGCGGGATACGCAGTATTTT CSYSRDTQYF
TRBD2 TRBJ2-5 TRBV5-1 . TGCGCCAGCAGCTCCGGACTAGCGGGAGGGCCTGAGACCCAGTACTTC CASSSGLAGGPETQYF
TRBD1 TRBJ1-5 TRBV28 . TGTGCCAGCAGTTTAGCAGGGGGTAGTCAGCCCCAGCATTTT CASSLAGGSQPQHF
TRBD1 TRBJ2-2 TRBV27 . TGTGCCAGCAGTTCGCGGGACAGGGTCGGCACCGGGGAGCTGTTTTTT CASSSRDRVGTGELFF
TRBD2 TRBJ2-3 TRBV29-1 . TGCAGCGCCTACGTGCGGGAGGGGACGGATACGCAGTATTTT CSAYVREGTDTQYF
TRBD2 TRBJ2-1 TRBV9 . TGTGCCAGCAGCGTCCCCCTAGCGGGGACGGGTGAGCAGTTCTTC CASSVPLAGTGEQFF
. TRBJ2-1 TRBV4-2 . TGTGCCAGCAGCCAAGTAAGTAGTAGCAATGAGCAGTTCTTC CASSQVSSSNEQFF